This T cell receptor beta chain emerged from a study of blood T cells in healthy people across ages (dated by TCRdb to 2014 to 2015). Notes on the research overall: Template switching captured roughly one uniquely barcoded TCR beta cDNA molecule per two T cells in model experiments. The study analyzed two additional independent replicas of 1 million unique cDNA reads from the same blood draw for two donors, one aged 18 to 29 and one aged 80 or older. The donors were split into four age groups: young (average roughly 15 years), middle-aged (more than 35), aged (more than 60) and long-lived (over 80). To avoid experimental bias, donors of different ages were spread randomly across the sequencing lanes. The study measured age-related changes in TCR beta repertoire diversity using deep sequencing normalized with unique cDNA molecular identifiers. Overall study results and their limits: Estimates of total diversity from one million sequenced T cells were regarded as lower bounds and underestimates. Observed TCR beta diversity per million T cells fell roughly linearly with age, and a significant reduction was already apparent by age around 39. The percentage of naive T cells measured by flow cytometry correlated strongly with observed TCR beta diversity. Bulk unsorted PBMC profiling prevented conclusive comparison of naive and antigen-experienced compartments. Because the CMV infection status of the donors was unknown, age-related changes in expanded clonotypes may potentially have been confounded. Compared with the aged group, the long-lived group had more naive CD4+ T cells, fewer expanded clones and increased TCR diversity, suggesting age selection.

Systemically healthy Caucasian individuals from Russia, around 38 in total and aged about 6 to 100 years, were included as donors. Each donor gave ten milliliters of peripheral blood, collected into EDTA-treated Vacutainer tubes. Ficoll-Paque density-gradient centrifugation was used to isolate PBMCs, with at least 6.5 million per sample. Trizol reagent was used to extract total RNA from the PBMCs, yielding at least 5.5 micrograms per sample. Naive CD45RAhigh/CD27high T cell percentages were measured by flow cytometry on a PBMC aliquot from every donor. Taken from the germline V gene, the CDR1 and CDR2 loops are MDHEN and SYDVKM. The CDR3 holds 17 amino acids from the cysteine to the phenylalanine. The CDR3 DNA has 51 bases and is translated from base 1. V was cut back by 2 bases and J by 2 bases, leaving a gap of 16 bases between them. With respect to this clonotype: The target of this receptor is not known. No much larger clone exists at a distance of one base, and base qualities are not known.

The receptor library was made with 5' RACE. Sequencing instrument: Illumina HiSeq 2500. A second 7 to 11 cycle PCR used a sample-barcoded 5' primer and a J-beta primer mix. Each TCR beta cDNA molecule received a unique molecular identifier from a template-switch 5' adaptor carrying 12 random nucleotides. Each sample yielded at least 3 million CDR3-containing paired-end reads. First-strand cDNA synthesis was performed from all RNA using the Mint cDNA synthesis kit, with priming by a TRBC-specific oligonucleotide. All cDNA was treated with uracil-DNA glycosylase and then went through a first 18-cycle PCR with the universal primers M1SS and BC2_uni_R. Turning to the authors' computational methods: Normalization of each sample was performed by random selection of 1 million high-quality reads, each carrying a distinct molecular identifier. Reads sharing molecular identifiers were discarded rather than binned into consensus sequences. MiTCR, with a Q25 quality threshold and the strictest error-elimination algorithm, was used for CDR3 identification, clonotype clustering and error correction. A nonparametric unseen species model using Euler transformation provided a lower-bound estimate of total TCR beta diversity. TCRdb redid the processing of the public reads, applying fastp at Q25 and MiXCR, and retained in-frame beta chains. Rows with a matching CDR3 protein are joined into one entry that keeps the most common DNA and genes. These V and J calls derive from TCRdb rather than the authors' analysis. This sample lists 650,000 to 1,000,000 distinct CDR3 sequences; around half were detected once. The ten biggest clones cover roughly 18% of the sample.

In this chain, TRBV28 is recombined with TRBJ1-5, with a tentative D gene TRBD1 over 6 matching bases. The clonotype comes from an elderly man in good health. Sequenced input: blood. In nucleotides, the sequence is TGTGCCAGCAGTTTAGGTGCGGGGGGCGTTGGCAATCAGCCCCAGCATTTT. Translated, it gives CASSLGAGGVGNQPQHF.